The clone carrying this T cell receptor (beta chain) was counted between two and nine times. Antigen: not known. PCR amplification relied on 60 Vbeta primers (plus 13 Jbeta primers). Only in-frame clones appear in the TCRdb table, and some are missing; sequencing was by immunoSEQ multiplex PCR. The table has 180,000 or so clones, approximately 84% seen once. Unmatched junction bases numbered 9, after V lost 1 base and J lost 8 bases. Germline CDR1 is MNHNS and CDR2 is SASEGT. The CDR3 contains 16 residues. This sample stems from a study of cytomegalovirus exposure and HLA in healthy donors. Background on the study: HLA-typed donors were the source of around 77 million unique TCRs held in an early data release.

Study-level findings and limits: The authors enumerated 150 to 200 TCR beta chains as linked to cytomegalovirus.

This chain joins TRBV6-1 and TRBJ2-1; 9 bases align to TRBD2. Material: PBMCs. This sequence was found in a female donor in good health and CMV-seronegative. As DNA, the CDR3 is TGTGCCAGCAGTGAAGGGGTAGCGGGAGTAGGGTATGAGCAGTTCTTC. Translated, it gives CASSEGVAGVGYEQFF.